This T cell receptor (beta chain) was retrieved from a study of blood T cell repertoires in COVID-19. Looking at the study overall: T cells, B-cell-depleted T cells, or PBMCs provided the cDNA or gDNA that served as material.

After removal of 4 bases from V and 0 bases from J, the junction contained 7 bases not matched to a gene. This CDR3 is built from 16 residues. Per germline, CDR1 LGHNA and CDR2 YSLEER. As handled by the study authors: Using reference gene primer amplification, nucleated cell counts were estimated. Using immunoSEQ multiplex PCR, the repertoire was profiled, and TCRdb retains in-frame clones only, with some absent. V and J calls and clone size are copied from that table; D and trimming were computed from the DNA. The top ten clones hold approximately 1% of a sample with 300,000 to 500,000 clones, 70% to 90% of them seen once.

This rearrangement joins TRBV4-3 to TRBJ2-7; 9 bases fit TRBD2. Sequences were obtained from PBMCs or T cells enriched from blood (not recorded which). The sequence derives from a woman aged 25 to 39 with acute COVID-19. The DNA for the CDR3 is TGCGCCAGCAGCCCCCAAGCGGGGGGCCTCTCCTACGAGCAGTACTTC. It yields the protein CASSPQAGGLSYEQYF.